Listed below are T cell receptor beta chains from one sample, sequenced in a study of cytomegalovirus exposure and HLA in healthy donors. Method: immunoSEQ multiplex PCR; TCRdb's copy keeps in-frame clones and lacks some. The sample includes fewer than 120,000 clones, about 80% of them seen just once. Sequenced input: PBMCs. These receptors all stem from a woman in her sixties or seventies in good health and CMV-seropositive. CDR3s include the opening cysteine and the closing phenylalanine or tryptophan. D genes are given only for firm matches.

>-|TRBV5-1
CASSLAAVNTEAFF
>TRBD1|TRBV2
CASRTGQGSTEAFF
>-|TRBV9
CASSVATVDEQYF
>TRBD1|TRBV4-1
CASSQGPAGTGLDGYTF
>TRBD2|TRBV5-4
CASSLVARGGETQYF
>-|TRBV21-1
CASTTCGDEETQYF
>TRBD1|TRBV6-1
CASSPTGFNQPQHF
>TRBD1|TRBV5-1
CASTRDRGEYEQYF
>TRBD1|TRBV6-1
CASGQGRLNTEAFF
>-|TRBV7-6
CASSLISPPDTQYF
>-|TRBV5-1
CASGGGYEQYF
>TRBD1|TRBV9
CASSGQGAMNTEAFF
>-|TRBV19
CASSIARNAGNTIYF
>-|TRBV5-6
CASSLQVTYEQYF
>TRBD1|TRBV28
CASSLPGQGNPLAEAFF
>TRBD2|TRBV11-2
CASSLGGGRASVNEQFF